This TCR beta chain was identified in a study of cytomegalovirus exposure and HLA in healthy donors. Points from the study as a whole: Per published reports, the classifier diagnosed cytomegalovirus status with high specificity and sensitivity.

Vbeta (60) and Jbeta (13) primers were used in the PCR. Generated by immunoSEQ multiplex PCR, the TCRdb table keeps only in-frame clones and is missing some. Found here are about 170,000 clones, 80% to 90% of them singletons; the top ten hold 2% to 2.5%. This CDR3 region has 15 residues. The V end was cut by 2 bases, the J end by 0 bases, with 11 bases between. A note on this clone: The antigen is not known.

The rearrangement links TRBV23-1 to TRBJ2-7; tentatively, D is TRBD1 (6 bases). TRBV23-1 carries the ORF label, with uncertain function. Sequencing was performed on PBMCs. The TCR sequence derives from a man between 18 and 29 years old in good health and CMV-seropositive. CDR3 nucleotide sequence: TGCGCCAGCAGTCAAAATACAGGGCTCTCCTACGAGCAGTACTTC. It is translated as CASSQNTGLSYEQYF.